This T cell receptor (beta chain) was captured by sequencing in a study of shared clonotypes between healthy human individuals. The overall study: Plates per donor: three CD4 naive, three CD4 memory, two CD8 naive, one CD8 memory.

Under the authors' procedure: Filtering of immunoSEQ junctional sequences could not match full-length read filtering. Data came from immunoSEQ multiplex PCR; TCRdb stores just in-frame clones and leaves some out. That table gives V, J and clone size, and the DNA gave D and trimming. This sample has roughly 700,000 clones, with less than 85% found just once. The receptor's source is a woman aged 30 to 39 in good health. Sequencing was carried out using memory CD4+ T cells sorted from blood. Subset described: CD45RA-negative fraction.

The CDR3 protein is CASSPSGRVNNEQFF. Here the CDR3 DNA reads TGTGCCAGCAGCCCGAGCGGGAGGGTAAACAATGAGCAGTTCTTC. The chain recombines TRBV7-3 with TRBJ2-1; 10 bases match TRBD2. The CDR3 totals 15 residues. With V trimmed by 5 bases and J by 5 bases, 6 bases remained unmatched. Germline assignment: CDR1 SGHTA and CDR2 FQGTGA.